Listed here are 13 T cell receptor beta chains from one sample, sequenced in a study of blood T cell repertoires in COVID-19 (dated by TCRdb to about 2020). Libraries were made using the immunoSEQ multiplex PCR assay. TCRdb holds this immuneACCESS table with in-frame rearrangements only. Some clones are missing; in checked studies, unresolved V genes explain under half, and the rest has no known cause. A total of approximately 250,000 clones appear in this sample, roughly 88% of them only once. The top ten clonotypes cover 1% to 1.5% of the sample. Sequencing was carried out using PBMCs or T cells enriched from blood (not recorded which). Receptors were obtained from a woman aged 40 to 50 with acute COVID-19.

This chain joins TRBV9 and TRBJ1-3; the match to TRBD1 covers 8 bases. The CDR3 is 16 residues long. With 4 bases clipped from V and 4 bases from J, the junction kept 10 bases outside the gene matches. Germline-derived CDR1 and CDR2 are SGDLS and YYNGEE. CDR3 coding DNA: TGTGCCAGCAGCCCCCGGACAGGGTTATTGGGAAACACCATATATTTT. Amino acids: CASSPRTGLLGNTIYF.

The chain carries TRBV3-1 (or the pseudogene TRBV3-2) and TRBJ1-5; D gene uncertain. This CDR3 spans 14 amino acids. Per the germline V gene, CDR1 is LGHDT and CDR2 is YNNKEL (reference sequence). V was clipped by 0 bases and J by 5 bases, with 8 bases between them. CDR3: CASSQDDKDQPQHF. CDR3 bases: TGTGCCAGCAGCCAAGATGACAAGGATCAGCCCCAGCATTTT.

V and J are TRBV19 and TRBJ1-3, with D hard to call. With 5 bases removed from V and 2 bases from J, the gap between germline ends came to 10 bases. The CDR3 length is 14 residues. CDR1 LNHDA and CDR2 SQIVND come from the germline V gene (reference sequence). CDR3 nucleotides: TGTGCCAGTAGTTTCTTGGGAGCTGGAAACACCATATATTTT. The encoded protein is CASSFLGAGNTIYF.

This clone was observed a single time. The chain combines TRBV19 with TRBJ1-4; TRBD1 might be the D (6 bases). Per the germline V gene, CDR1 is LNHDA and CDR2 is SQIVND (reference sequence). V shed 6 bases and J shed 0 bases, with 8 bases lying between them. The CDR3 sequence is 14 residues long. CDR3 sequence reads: CASSTGTTNEKLFF. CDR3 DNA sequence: TGTGCCAGTAGCACAGGGACAACTAATGAAAAACTGTTTTTT.

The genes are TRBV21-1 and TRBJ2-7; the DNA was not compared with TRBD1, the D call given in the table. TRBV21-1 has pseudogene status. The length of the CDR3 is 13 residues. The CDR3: CASSQPRGREQYV. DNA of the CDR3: TGTGCCAGCAGCCAACCGAGGGGGCGCGAGCAGTACGTC.

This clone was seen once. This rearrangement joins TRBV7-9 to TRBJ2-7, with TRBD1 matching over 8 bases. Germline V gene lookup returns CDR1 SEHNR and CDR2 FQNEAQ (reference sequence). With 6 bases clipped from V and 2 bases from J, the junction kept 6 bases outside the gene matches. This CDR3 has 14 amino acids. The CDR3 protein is CASRDGQGTYEQYF. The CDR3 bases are TGTGCCAGCAGAGATGGACAGGGAACCTACGAGCAGTACTTC.

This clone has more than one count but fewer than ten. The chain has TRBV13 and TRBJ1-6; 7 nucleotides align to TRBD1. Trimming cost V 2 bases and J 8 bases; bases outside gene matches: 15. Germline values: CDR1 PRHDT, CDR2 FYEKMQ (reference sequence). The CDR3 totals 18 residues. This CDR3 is CASSLNGATGRLDSPLHF. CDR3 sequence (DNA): TGTGCCAGCAGCTTAAATGGGGCGACAGGGCGTTTGGATTCACCCCTCCACTTT. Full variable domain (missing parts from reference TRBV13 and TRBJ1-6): AAGVIQSPRHLIKEKRETATLKCYPIPRHDTVYWYQQGPGQDPQFLISFYEKMQSDKGSIPDRFSAQQFSDYHSELNMSSLELGDSALYFCASSLNGATGRLDSPLHFGNGTRLTVT.

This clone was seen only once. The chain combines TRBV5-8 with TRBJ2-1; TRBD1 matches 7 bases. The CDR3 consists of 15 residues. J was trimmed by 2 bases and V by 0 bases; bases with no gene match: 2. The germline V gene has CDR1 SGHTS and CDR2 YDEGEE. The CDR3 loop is CASSLGDRAYNEQFF. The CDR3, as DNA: TGTGCCAGCAGCTTGGGTGACAGGGCCTACAATGAGCAGTTCTTC. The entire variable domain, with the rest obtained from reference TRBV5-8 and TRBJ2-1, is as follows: EAGVTQSPTHLIKTRGQQATLRCSPISGHTSVYWYQQALGLGLQFLLWYDEGEERNRGNFPPRFSGRQFPNYSSELNVNALELEDSALYLCASSLGDRAYNEQFFGPGTRLTVL.

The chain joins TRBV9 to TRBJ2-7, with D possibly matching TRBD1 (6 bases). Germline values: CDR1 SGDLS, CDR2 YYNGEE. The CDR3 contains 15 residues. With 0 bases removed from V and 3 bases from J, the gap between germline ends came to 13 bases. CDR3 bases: TGTGCCAGCAGCGTAGGATCGACAGGTGGCTACGAGCAGTACTTC. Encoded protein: CASSVGSTGGYEQYF. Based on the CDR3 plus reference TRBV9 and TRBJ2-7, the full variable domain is DSGVTQTPKHLITATGQRVTLRCSPRSGDLSVYWYQQSLDQGLQFLIQYYNGEERAKGNILERFSAQQFPDLHSELNLSSLELGDSALYFCASSVGSTGGYEQYFGPGTRLTVT.

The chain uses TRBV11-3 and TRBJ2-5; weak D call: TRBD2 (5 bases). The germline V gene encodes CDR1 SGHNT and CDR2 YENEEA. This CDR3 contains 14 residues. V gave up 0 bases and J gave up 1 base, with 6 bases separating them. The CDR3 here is CASSLERAQETQYF. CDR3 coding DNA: TGTGCCAGCAGCTTAGAGCGGGCCCAAGAGACCCAGTACTTC.

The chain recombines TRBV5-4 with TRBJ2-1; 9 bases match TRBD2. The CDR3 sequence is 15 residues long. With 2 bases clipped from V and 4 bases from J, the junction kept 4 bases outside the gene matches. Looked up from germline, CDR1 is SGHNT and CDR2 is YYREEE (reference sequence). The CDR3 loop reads CASSFAGGAYNEQFF. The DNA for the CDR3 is TGTGCCAGCAGCTTTGCGGGGGGGGCGTACAATGAGCAGTTCTTC.

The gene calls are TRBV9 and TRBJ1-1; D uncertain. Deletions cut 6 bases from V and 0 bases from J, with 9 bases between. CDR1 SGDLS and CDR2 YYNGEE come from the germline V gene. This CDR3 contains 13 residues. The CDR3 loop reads CASTLDLNTEAFF. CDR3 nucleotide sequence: TGTGCCAGCACCCTGGACTTGAACACTGAAGCTTTCTTT.

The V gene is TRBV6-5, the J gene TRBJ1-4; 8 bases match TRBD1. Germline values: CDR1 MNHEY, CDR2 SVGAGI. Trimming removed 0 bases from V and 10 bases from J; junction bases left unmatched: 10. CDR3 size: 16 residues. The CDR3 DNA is TGTGCCAGCAGTTACTCGAGCCCAGGACAGGGCATAAAACTGTTTTTT. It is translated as CASSYSSPGQGIKLFF.